This TCR beta chain was found in a study of T cell responses to AZD1222 COVID-19 vaccine. Study in general: Pooling of second doses given at about 4 or about 12 weeks was done.

Overall study results and limits: Breadth and depth of Spike-specific TCRs rose after two AZD1222 doses. Clonal diversity was possibly underestimated, and the donors were mostly white British, with more females. Per reports, nearly half of all spike-specific TCRs target regions that are unmutated in variants.

Profiling relied on immunoSEQ multiplex PCR, and the TCRdb table lists in-frame clones only, not all of them. Seen here are tens of thousands of clones, approximately 78% observed once, and the top ten hold around 21%. In regard to this clone: Antigen unknown.

This clonotype was sampled from an adult in good health. This specimen consisted of peripheral blood, obtained on day 0 of AZD1222 vaccination.

The CDR3 is CASSQEAEKLFF. The CDR3 DNA reads TGTGCCAGCAGCCAAGAAGCTGAAAAACTGTTTTTT. The rearrangement uses TRBV3-1 (or the pseudogene TRBV3-2) and TRBJ1-4; no reliable D call. Germline CDR1 LGHDT, CDR2 YNNKEL (reference sequence). The germline V and J ends were trimmed by 0 bases and 7 bases, with 3 bases remaining between them. The CDR3 is made up of 12 amino acids.